The 13 T cell receptor beta chains reported below all come from one sample, sequenced in a study of identical twins. TCRdb recomputed calls from the 5' RACE reads with MiXCR, one row per CDR3 protein. The sample contains hundreds of thousands of distinct CDR3 sequences, roughly 6.2% of which appear only once. The source material was naive T cells sorted from blood. The receptors stem from a man between 18 and 29 years old in good health.

This clonotype appeared many times. The J gene is TRBJ2-3, the V gene TRBV12-3 or TRBV12-4; a possible D gene is TRBD1 (5 bases). This CDR3 is 13 amino acids long. V was pared by 1 base and J by 11 bases, with 13 bases between. The CDR3 spells CASSLGGAPKQYF. DNA of the CDR3: TGTGCCAGCAGTTTAGGTGGGGCCCCCAAGCAGTATTTT.

Ten or more counts support this clonotype. The chain combines TRBV11-2 with TRBJ2-6; the D gene is possibly TRBD2 (5 bases). The CDR3 consists of 19 residues. V dropped 4 bases and J dropped 0 bases, with 19 bases sitting between them. Per the germline V gene, CDR1 is SGHAT and CDR2 is FQNNGV. This CDR3 is CASSSRGPTKSSGANVLTF. The DNA of the CDR3 is TGTGCCAGCAGCTCCAGAGGGCCAACCAAAAGCTCTGGGGCCAACGTCCTGACTTTC.

The J gene is TRBJ1-5, the V gene TRBV5-6; TRBD1 aligns across 11 bases. This CDR3 is 17 amino acids long. The germline V gene encodes CDR1 SGHDT and CDR2 YYEEEE. The V gene end was trimmed by 4 bases and the J gene end by 3 bases; junction bases not matched to a gene: 9. CDR3 in DNA: TGTGCCAGCAGCCCCGGGACAGGGGGAACTGACAATCAGCCCCAGCATTTT. It translates to CASSPGTGGTDNQPQHF.

This clonotype has more than one count but fewer than ten. The V and J genes are TRBV12-3 or TRBV12-4 and TRBJ2-3; D remains unclear. The CDR3 sequence is 14 residues long. With 6 bases removed from V and 1 base from J, the gap between germline ends came to 11 bases. As DNA, the CDR3 is TGTGCCAGCAGCCCCAGGCACCGCACAGATACGCAGTATTTT. It translates to CASSPRHRTDTQYF.

This clonotype came up many times. The chain employs TRBV12-3 or TRBV12-4 and TRBJ1-2; D is possibly TRBD1 (5 bases). V lost 5 bases and J 5 bases, leaving 12 bases between the germline ends. The CDR3 sequence is 13 residues long. Here the CDR3 DNA reads TGTGCCAGCAGTCTCCCAGGGACTTATGGCTACACCTTC. Protein product: CASSLPGTYGYTF.

The chain has TRBV7-9 and TRBJ2-1; 7 bases line up with TRBD2. V shed 6 bases and J 9 bases; nucleotides not matched to a gene: 17. The CDR3 is made up of 16 amino acids. CDR1 SEHNR and CDR2 FQNEAQ come from the germline V gene (reference sequence). The CDR3 coding sequence is TGTGCCAGCAGTTCAGGGAGGGAGACAGTCTTTGGTGAGCAGTTCTTC. Translation gives CASSSGRETVFGEQFF.

This clonotype was seen repeatedly, ten times or more. V is TRBV28 and J is TRBJ1-2; 7 positions agree with TRBD1. Per the germline V gene, CDR1 is MDHEN and CDR2 is SYDVKM. With V trimmed by 6 bases and J by 5 bases, 9 bases remained unmatched. The CDR3 extends over 14 amino acids. In nucleotides, the CDR3 is TGTGCCAGCAGCCCAGACAGGGCGGGATATGGCTACACCTTC. Translated, it gives CASSPDRAGYGYTF.

The chain employs TRBV20-1 and TRBJ2-1; 13 nucleotides agree with TRBD2. This CDR3 comprises 16 residues. The V gene's germline CDR1 is DFQATT and CDR2 SNEGSKA (reference sequence). V lost 4 bases, J lost 4 bases, and 7 bases stayed unmatched. CDR3 protein: CSAIGTSGTAYNEQFF. In DNA, the CDR3 is TGCAGTGCTATCGGGACTAGCGGGACGGCATACAATGAGCAGTTCTTC.

This clonotype was detected ten times or more. V and J are TRBV20-1 and TRBJ2-1; D gene unclear. Deletions cut 1 base from V and 0 bases from J, with 7 bases between. Germline V gene lookup returns CDR1 DFQATT and CDR2 SNEGSKA (reference sequence). The CDR3 covers 14 residues. CDR3: CSARVLSSYNEQFF. The DNA for the CDR3 is TGCAGTGCTAGAGTACTGAGCTCCTACAATGAGCAGTTCTTC.

The sample holds many counts of this clonotype. The rearrangement joins TRBV5-1 to TRBJ1-2; D unclear. V was pared by 1 base and J by 0 bases, with 16 bases between. The length of the CDR3 is 17 residues. Germline CDR1 reads SGHRS; CDR2 reads YFSETQ. The CDR3 sequence: CASSLNGQPLSNYGYTF. The CDR3, as DNA: TGCGCCAGCAGCTTGAACGGCCAGCCCCTTTCTAACTATGGCTACACCTTC. Using reference TRBV5-1 and TRBJ1-2 for the parts outside the CDR3, the full variable domain is KAGVTQTPRYLIKTRGQQVTLSCSPISGHRSVSWYQQTPGQGLQFLFEYFSETQRNKGNFPGRFSGRQFSNSRSEMNVSTLELGDSALYLCASSLNGQPLSNYGYTFGSGTRLTVV.

This clonotype was seen at least ten times. This chain connects TRBV20-1 to TRBJ2-1, with TRBD2 identical over 10 bases. Germline CDR1 and CDR2: DFQATT and SNEGSKA (reference sequence). Germline trimming cut 3 bases from V and 14 bases from J; bases unmatched to any gene: 7. The CDR3 loop spans 12 amino acids. Written as DNA, the CDR3 is TGCAGTGCTAGGGGTCTAGCGGGGGAAAAGTTCTTC. It specifies CSARGLAGEKFF.

In this sample, this clonotype turned up many times. The chain joins TRBV11-1 to TRBJ2-1, with 12 nucleotides matching TRBD2. From germline, CDR1 is SGHAT and CDR2 FQDESV (reference sequence). The CDR3 is 20 residues long. The junction had 18 bases not matched to a gene; V was cut back by 5 bases and J by 4 bases. The CDR3 loop is CASSRFGPSGRAARYNEQFF. DNA of the CDR3: TGTGCCAGCAGCCGGTTTGGGCCTAGCGGGAGGGCCGCGAGGTACAATGAGCAGTTCTTC.

The rearrangement uses TRBV27 and TRBJ2-3; 8 nucleotides align to TRBD2. Germline V CDR1 and CDR2: MNHEY, SMNVEV (reference sequence). The CDR3 consists of 17 residues. Losses at the gene ends were 5 bases for V and 3 bases for J; bases not matched to a gene: 13. The CDR3 nucleotides read TGTGCCAGCAGTCTTAGCGGGACGGGTATATATACAGATACGCAGTATTTT. Amino acids: CASSLSGTGIYTDTQYF.